A selection of T cell receptor beta chains follows, all from one sample in a study of blood T cell repertoires in COVID-19. Using immunoSEQ multiplex PCR, the repertoire was profiled, and TCRdb retains in-frame clones only, with some absent. The sample yields 150,000 to 200,000 clones, around four fifths seen once. Material: peripheral blood. Receptor source: a woman aged 80 or older with acute or convalescent COVID-19. CDR3s include the opening cysteine and the closing phenylalanine or tryptophan. Each record gives: J gene, clone size, V gene, D gene, CDR3 DNA, CDR3 protein. D genes are given only for firm matches. Only some rows state a clone size, as once, few, many or a class for expanded clones.

J gene: TRBJ2-2; clone size: few; V gene: TRBV2; D gene: -; CDR3 DNA: TGTGCCAGCAGGGGCTTGGCGTTCACCGGGGAGCTGTTTTTT; CDR3 protein: CASRGLAFTGELFF
J gene: TRBJ1-1; clone size: -; V gene: TRBV27; D gene: -; CDR3 DNA: TGTGCCAGCAGTTTATTTTTCGGGACTAGGGACACTGAAGCTTTCTTT; CDR3 protein: CASSLFFGTRDTEAFF
J gene: TRBJ1-5; clone size: -; V gene: TRBV3-1/TRBV3-2; D gene: -; CDR3 DNA: TGTGCCAGCAGCCAAGACCCCTCCGGGCCCCAGCATTTT; CDR3 protein: CASSQDPSGPQHF
J gene: TRBJ2-3; clone size: once; V gene: TRBV27; D gene: -; CDR3 DNA: TGTGCCAGCAGTTTCCCCTTTTCCACAGATACGCAGTATTTT; CDR3 protein: CASSFPFSTDTQYF
J gene: TRBJ2-5; clone size: -; V gene: TRBV19; D gene: TRBD2; CDR3 DNA: TGTGCCAGTAGTAACCCAGGCGGGGGGACCCAGTACTTC; CDR3 protein: CASSNPGGGTQYF
J gene: TRBJ2-3; clone size: -; V gene: TRBV29-1; D gene: -; CDR3 DNA: TGCAGCGTTGACCCAGGGGAAGATACGCAGTATTTT; CDR3 protein: CSVDPGEDTQYF
J gene: TRBJ2-7; clone size: -; V gene: TRBV5-4; D gene: -; CDR3 DNA: TGTGCCAGCAGCTTGTGGGCCCGCTCCTACGAGCAGTACTTC; CDR3 protein: CASSLWARSYEQYF
J gene: TRBJ2-2; clone size: -; V gene: TRBV5-4; D gene: TRBD1; CDR3 DNA: TGTGCCAGCAGCTTGCCGACAGGGCTCACCGGGGAGCTGTTTTTT; CDR3 protein: CASSLPTGLTGELFF
J gene: TRBJ2-2; clone size: -; V gene: TRBV5-4; D gene: TRBD2; CDR3 DNA: TGTGCCAGCAGCTCCGGACTAGCGGGAGTTAGCACCGGGGAGCTGTTTTTT; CDR3 protein: CASSSGLAGVSTGELFF
J gene: TRBJ2-5; clone size: -; V gene: TRBV30; D gene: -; CDR3 DNA: TGTGCCTGGAGTGTTGGGGGCGTGTACCAAGAGACCCAGTACTTC; CDR3 protein: CAWSVGGVYQETQYF
J gene: TRBJ1-3; clone size: -; V gene: TRBV27; D gene: -; CDR3 DNA: TGTGCCAGCGGGCAGAGCTCTGGAAACACCATATATTTT; CDR3 protein: CASGQSSGNTIYF
J gene: TRBJ2-4; clone size: -; V gene: TRBV7-9; D gene: TRBD1; CDR3 DNA: TGTGCCAGCAGCTACGCCGACAGGGGAGCCAAAAACATTCAGTACTTC; CDR3 protein: CASSYADRGAKNIQYF
J gene: TRBJ1-5; clone size: few; V gene: TRBV5-1; D gene: -; CDR3 DNA: TGCGCCAGCAGCTTGAGGGAGGATAGCAATCAGCCCCAGCATTTT; CDR3 protein: CASSLREDSNQPQHF
J gene: TRBJ2-7; clone size: once; V gene: TRBV7-9; D gene: -; CDR3 DNA: TGTGCCAGCAGCTTAGCCGCAGGGCTGACCTACGAGCAGTACTTC; CDR3 protein: CASSLAAGLTYEQYF
J gene: TRBJ1-2; clone size: once; V gene: TRBV10-3; D gene: -; CDR3 DNA: TGTGCCATCAGTAACAAACAGGGAGACGGCGGCTACACCTTC; CDR3 protein: CAISNKQGDGGYTF
J gene: TRBJ2-3; clone size: -; V gene: TRBV5-4; D gene: TRBD2; CDR3 DNA: TGTGCCAGCTCTAGCGGGAGCACCGATACGCAGTATTTT; CDR3 protein: CASSSGSTDTQYF
J gene: TRBJ2-1; clone size: -; V gene: TRBV30; D gene: TRBD1; CDR3 DNA: TGTGCCTGGGACAGGGACATCGAGTCGGCCAATGAGCAGTTCTTC; CDR3 protein: CAWDRDIESANEQFF
J gene: TRBJ2-2; clone size: -; V gene: TRBV6-2/TRBV6-3; D gene: -; CDR3 DNA: TGTGCCAGCAGTTCGGACACCGGGGAGCTGTTTTTT; CDR3 protein: CASSSDTGELFF
J gene: TRBJ1-1; clone size: -; V gene: TRBV29-1; D gene: TRBD1; CDR3 DNA: TGCAGCGTTGAAAGAGACAGGGGATACACTGAAGCTTTCTTT; CDR3 protein: CSVERDRGYTEAFF
J gene: TRBJ2-7; clone size: few; V gene: TRBV18; D gene: TRBD2; CDR3 DNA: TGTGCCAGCTCACCGACTAGCGGGAGTTTCGAGCAGTACTTC; CDR3 protein: CASSPTSGSFEQYF
J gene: TRBJ2-7; clone size: -; V gene: TRBV10-3; D gene: TRBD2; CDR3 DNA: TGTGCCATCTCTCCCCCCGGGACTAGCTCCTACGAGCAGTACTTC; CDR3 protein: CAISPPGTSSYEQYF
J gene: TRBJ2-2; clone size: -; V gene: TRBV5-1; D gene: TRBD2; CDR3 DNA: TGCGCCAGCAGCTCCCACCGCGGACTAGGTAGCGGGGAGCTGTTTTTT; CDR3 protein: CASSSHRGLGSGELFF
J gene: TRBJ2-1; clone size: -; V gene: TRBV11-2; D gene: TRBD2; CDR3 DNA: TGTGCCAGCAGCCCAATAGCGGGAGGGCCCTACAATGAGCAGTTCTTC; CDR3 protein: CASSPIAGGPYNEQFF
J gene: TRBJ1-1; clone size: -; V gene: TRBV2; D gene: -; CDR3 DNA: TGTGCCAGCAGTGCCCCCGGGCGGGGTGAAGCTTTCTTT; CDR3 protein: CASSAPGRGEAFF
J gene: TRBJ2-7; clone size: few; V gene: TRBV5-6; D gene: TRBD1; CDR3 DNA: TGTGCCAGCAGCGGGACGACAGGGGCCCACGAGCAGTACTTC; CDR3 protein: CASSGTTGAHEQYF
J gene: TRBJ2-2; clone size: -; V gene: TRBV2; D gene: -; CDR3 DNA: TGTGCCAGCAGTGAATCCTTGACCGGGGAGCTGTTTTTT; CDR3 protein: CASSESLTGELFF
J gene: TRBJ1-4; clone size: -; V gene: TRBV5-5; D gene: -; CDR3 DNA: TGTGCCAGCACCTTCGACGTTGGAGCTAATGAAAAACTGTTTTTT; CDR3 protein: CASTFDVGANEKLFF
J gene: TRBJ1-4; clone size: few; V gene: TRBV5-4; D gene: -; CDR3 DNA: TGTGCCAGCAGCTCCAGGACAGAGGATGAAAAACTGTTTTTT; CDR3 protein: CASSSRTEDEKLFF
J gene: TRBJ1-1; clone size: -; V gene: TRBV5-6; D gene: -; CDR3 DNA: TGTGCCAGCAGCTTACCGGGACTAGGGGCCACTGAAGCTTTCTTT; CDR3 protein: CASSLPGLGATEAFF
J gene: TRBJ2-1; clone size: -; V gene: TRBV7-6; D gene: -; CDR3 DNA: TGTGCCAGCAGCTTAGCGCCGGCGGGATACAATGAGCAGTTCTTC; CDR3 protein: CASSLAPAGYNEQFF
J gene: TRBJ1-5; clone size: -; V gene: TRBV5-6; D gene: -; CDR3 DNA: TGTGCCAGCAGCTTATCGGGATGGGATCAGCCCCAGCATTTT; CDR3 protein: CASSLSGWDQPQHF
J gene: TRBJ2-3; clone size: -; V gene: TRBV24-1; D gene: -; CDR3 DNA: TGTGCCACCAGTGATCCCGGGTCCACAGATACGCAGTATTTT; CDR3 protein: CATSDPGSTDTQYF
J gene: TRBJ2-7; clone size: -; V gene: TRBV15; D gene: -; CDR3 DNA: TGTGCCACCAGCAGGGAAAGGGGTAGGAGCTCCTACGAGCAGTACTTC; CDR3 protein: CATSRERGRSSYEQYF
J gene: TRBJ1-2; clone size: -; V gene: TRBV5-1; D gene: -; CDR3 DNA: TGCGCCAGCAGCTTGATCCAGGCCCATGATGGCTACACCTTC; CDR3 protein: CASSLIQAHDGYTF
J gene: TRBJ1-2; clone size: -; V gene: TRBV25-1; D gene: -; CDR3 DNA: TGTGCCAGCAGTGGTAGGAACAGGGTAGGGGGCTACACCTTC; CDR3 protein: CASSGRNRVGGYTF
J gene: TRBJ1-4; clone size: few; V gene: TRBV28; D gene: -; CDR3 DNA: TGTGCCAGCAGTTCCCCCGAGAATGAAAAACTGTTTTTT; CDR3 protein: CASSSPENEKLFF
J gene: TRBJ1-1; clone size: -; V gene: TRBV3-1/TRBV3-2; D gene: -; CDR3 DNA: TGTGCCAGCAGCCAAGATTTACAGAACACTGAAGCTTTCTTT; CDR3 protein: CASSQDLQNTEAFF
J gene: TRBJ1-2; clone size: -; V gene: TRBV5-4; D gene: TRBD1; CDR3 DNA: TGTGCCAGCAGCTTGCGGCAGGGGGCCTATGGCTACACCTTC; CDR3 protein: CASSLRQGAYGYTF
J gene: TRBJ1-1; clone size: -; V gene: TRBV5-1; D gene: -; CDR3 DNA: TGCGCCAGCAGCTTGGCCGTCTTTGGGCGCACTGAAGCTTTCTTT; CDR3 protein: CASSLAVFGRTEAFF
J gene: TRBJ2-1; clone size: -; V gene: TRBV5-1; D gene: -; CDR3 DNA: TGCGCCAGCAGCTCGGACAGCTTTAATGAGCAGTTCTTC; CDR3 protein: CASSSDSFNEQFF
J gene: TRBJ2-1; clone size: -; V gene: TRBV5-8; D gene: -; CDR3 DNA: TGTGCCAGCAGCTTGTTCGATGAGCAGTTCTTC; CDR3 protein: CASSLFDEQFF
J gene: TRBJ1-1; clone size: few; V gene: TRBV6-6; D gene: -; CDR3 DNA: TGTGCCAGCAGTTACTCGGGACAACCGAACACTGAAGCTTTCTTT; CDR3 protein: CASSYSGQPNTEAFF
J gene: TRBJ1-1; clone size: -; V gene: TRBV11-3; D gene: -; CDR3 DNA: TGTGCCAGCAGCTTAGGAACAGACAAGAACACTGAAGCTTTCTTT; CDR3 protein: CASSLGTDKNTEAFF
J gene: TRBJ1-1; clone size: -; V gene: TRBV4-2; D gene: -; CDR3 DNA: TGTGCCAGCAGCCAAACTTTGAACACTGAAGCTTTCTTT; CDR3 protein: CASSQTLNTEAFF
J gene: TRBJ2-3; clone size: -; V gene: TRBV3-1/TRBV3-2; D gene: TRBD2; CDR3 DNA: TGTGCCAGCAGCCAAGGGTCCCTAGCGGGAGAAGATACAGATACGCAGTATTTT; CDR3 protein: CASSQGSLAGEDTDTQYF